Listed here are 14 T cell receptor beta chains from one sample, sequenced in a study of control samples from healthy donors and cancer patients (dated by TCRdb to 2020 to 2021). The method was the immunoSEQ multiplex PCR assay. The source is immuneACCESS, and TCRdb retained only in-frame sequences with V and J called. Part of the clones is not carried over; for the studies checked, unresolved V genes explain less than half of this, and the remainder is unexplained. The sample includes more than 110,000 clones, with 80% to 95% observed a single time. Jointly, the top ten make up 11% of the sample. Sequences were obtained from blood. Receptor source: a man aged 30-40 years in good health.

The chain couples TRBV11-2 to TRBJ2-5; TRBD1 agrees at 7 bases. V dropped 3 bases and J dropped 2; count of bases not matched to a gene: 6. CDR1 SGHAT and CDR2 FQNNGV come from the germline V gene. This CDR3 spans 15 amino acids. Here the CDR3 reads CASSFQGTAQETQYF. In DNA, the CDR3 is TGTGCCAGCAGCTTCCAAGGGACAGCTCAAGAGACCCAGTACTTC.

This clone was seen a handful of times. This sequence joins TRBV15 and TRBJ1-2; 7 bases map to TRBD1. Losses at the gene ends were 0 bases for V and 6 bases for J; bases not matched to a gene: 4. The germline gives CDR1 LNHNV, CDR2 YYDKDF (reference sequence). There are 14 residues in the CDR3. This CDR3 reads CATSREDRVHGYTF. The CDR3 DNA sequence: TGTGCCACCAGCAGAGAAGACAGGGTCCATGGCTACACCTTC. The entire variable domain, with the rest obtained from reference TRBV15 and TRBJ1-2, is as follows: DAMVIQNPRYQVTQFGKPVTLSCSQTLNHNVMYWYQQKSSQAPKLLFHYYDKDFNNEADTPDNFQSRRPNTSFCFLDIRSPGLGDTAMYLCATSREDRVHGYTFGSGTRLTVV.

This clone was seen only a few times. The chain couples TRBV27 to TRBJ2-3; 8 bases line up with TRBD2. Germline CDR1 and CDR2: MNHEY and SMNVEV (reference sequence). The CDR3 runs to 16 residues. V was pared by 5 bases and J by 8 bases, with 15 bases of the junction left unmatched. CDR3 sequence (DNA): TGTGCCAGCAGTCCAACCGGGACTAGTTTTGGTGTTACGCAGTATTTT. It yields the protein CASSPTGTSFGVTQYF.

The V call is TRBV6-2 or TRBV6-3, the J call TRBJ2-1; 7 bases line up with TRBD2. The CDR3 extends over 15 amino acids. The V gene's germline CDR1 is MNHEY and CDR2 SVGEGT. V trimming: 0 bases; J trimming: 3 bases; junction bases outside the gene matches: 2. The CDR3 reads CASSYSASGYNEQFF. CDR3 coding DNA: TGTGCCAGCAGTTACTCGGCTAGCGGCTACAATGAGCAGTTCTTC.

The chain uses TRBV4-2 and TRBJ2-3; D call uncertain. The germline CDR1 and CDR2 sequences are LGHNA and YNFKEQ. Trimming took off 3 bases at V and 0 bases at J, with 7 bases between the two ends. There are 14 residues in the CDR3. CDR3 amino acids: CASSHISSTDTQYF. In DNA, the CDR3 is TGTGCCAGCAGCCACATTTCCAGCACAGATACGCAGTATTTT.

This chain links TRBV6-2 or TRBV6-3 with TRBJ2-1, with 11 positions matching TRBD2. This CDR3 comprises 17 residues. V shed 2 bases, J shed 4 bases, and the junction held 7 bases outside the gene matches. Germline V gene lookup returns CDR1 MNHEY and CDR2 SVGEGT. CDR3 nucleotide sequence: TGTGCCAGCAGTTACCAAGTAGCGGGAGGGTTTTACAATGAGCAGTTCTTC. It specifies CASSYQVAGGFYNEQFF.

Concerning this clone: Other DNA sequences in this specimen translate into the identical CDR3. V usage is TRBV27 and J usage is TRBJ1-1; 7 bases are a match to TRBD1. The CDR3 extends over 15 amino acids. Germline lookup yields CDR1 MNHEY and CDR2 SMNVEV (reference sequence). The J segment lost 4 bases and the V segment lost 0 bases, leaving 5 bases of the junction unmatched. The CDR3 nucleotides are TGTGCCAGCAGTTTATCAGGGGGCCTCGGCACTGAAGCTTTCTTT. Protein: CASSLSGGLGTEAFF.

The V and J genes are TRBV28 and TRBJ1-2; no clear D. The CDR3 runs 17 residues. Trimming left V 5 bases short and J 4 bases short, with 23 bases between. Germline CDR1 MDHEN, CDR2 SYDVKM. CDR3 in amino acids: CASSTTPRALRGYGYTF. The CDR3 DNA is TGTGCCAGCAGTACTACCCCGAGGGCCCTCCGCGGCTATGGCTACACCTTC.

The V call is TRBV5-1, the J call TRBJ2-3; 8 bases agree with TRBD2. The V segment lost 4 bases and the J segment 2 bases; nucleotides outside the gene matches: 3. Per the germline V gene, CDR1 is SGHRS and CDR2 is YFSETQ. This CDR3 contains 14 residues. The DNA of the CDR3 is TGCGCCAGCAGCATTAGCGGGAACACAGATACGCAGTATTTT. Residues: CASSISGNTDTQYF.

This chain links TRBV7-2 with TRBJ2-1, with D perhaps matching TRBD2 (6 bases). Germline V lookup: CDR1 SGHTA, CDR2 FQGNSA. Trimming cost V 4 bases and J 1 base, with 23 bases left between them. The CDR3 is 19 amino acids. DNA for the CDR3: TGTGCCAGCAGCTCCCCTTTGGGAGTCGGGAGTTTGTCCTACAATGAGCAGTTCTTC. This codes for CASSSPLGVGSLSYNEQFF.

The J gene is TRBJ2-6, the V gene TRBV2; 12 bases agree with TRBD2. The V and J ends lost 4 bases and 0 bases, in that order; junction bases with no gene match: 1. Germline assignment: CDR1 SNHLY and CDR2 FYNNEI. CDR3 length: 17 residues. The CDR3 sequence is CASSASGRGSGANVLTF. CDR3 nucleotides: TGTGCCAGCAGTGCTAGCGGGAGGGGCTCTGGGGCCAACGTCCTGACTTTC.

The chain uses TRBV5-1 and TRBJ1-2; 10 nucleotides line up with TRBD1. J lost 4 bases, V lost 4 bases, and 7 bases had no gene match. Germline V gene lookup returns CDR1 SGHRS and CDR2 YFSETQ. The CDR3 runs to 15 residues. CDR3 coding DNA: TGCGCCAGCAGCCCAGGGACAGGGGAAGGCTATGGCTACACCTTC. It translates to CASSPGTGEGYGYTF. The full variable domain, in which reference TRBV5-1 and TRBJ1-2 provide the parts outside the CDR3, is KAGVTQTPRYLIKTRGQQVTLSCSPISGHRSVSWYQQTPGQGLQFLFEYFSETQRNKGNFPGRFSGRQFSNSRSEMNVSTLELGDSALYLCASSPGTGEGYGYTFGSGTRLTVV.

The chain is built from TRBV4-2 and TRBJ2-1; 13 nucleotides line up with TRBD2. Unmatched junction bases numbered 9, after V lost 0 bases and J lost 7 bases. Germline CDR1 reads LGHNA; CDR2 reads YNFKEQ. The CDR3 length is 18 residues. The CDR3 sequence is CASSQEEEWTSGSNEQFF. The CDR3 coding sequence is TGTGCCAGCAGCCAAGAAGAAGAGTGGACTAGCGGGAGTAATGAGCAGTTCTTC.

This chain uses TRBV7-9 with TRBJ2-7, with D tentatively TRBD2 (5 bases). V lost 5 bases to trimming and J lost 1 base, with 9 bases between them. Germline lookup yields CDR1 SEHNR and CDR2 FQNEAQ (reference sequence). The CDR3 consists of 13 residues. This chain's CDR3 is CASSARDSYEQYF. The DNA for the CDR3 is TGTGCCAGCAGCGCCCGGGATTCCTACGAGCAGTACTTC.